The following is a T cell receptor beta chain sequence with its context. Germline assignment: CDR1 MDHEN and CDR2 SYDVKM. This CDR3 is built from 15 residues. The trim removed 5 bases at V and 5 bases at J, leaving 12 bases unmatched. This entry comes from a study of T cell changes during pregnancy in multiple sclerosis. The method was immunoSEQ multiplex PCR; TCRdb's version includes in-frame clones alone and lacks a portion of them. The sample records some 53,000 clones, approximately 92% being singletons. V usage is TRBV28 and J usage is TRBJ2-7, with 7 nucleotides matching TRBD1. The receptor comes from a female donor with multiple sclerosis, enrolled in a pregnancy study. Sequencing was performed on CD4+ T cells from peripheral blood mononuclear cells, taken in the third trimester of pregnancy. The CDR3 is CASSPLPGTDHEQYF. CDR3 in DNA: TGTGCCAGCAGTCCACTCCCCGGGACAGACCACGAGCAGTACTTC.